This passage covers 3 T cell receptor beta chains from one sample sequenced in a study of CD8 T cells in Susac syndrome (dated by TCRdb to between 2019 and 2020). Receptors were amplified or captured by the immunoSEQ multiplex PCR assay. RNA was extracted with the RNeasy kit and about 0.5 to 1 ug was reverse transcribed using random hexamers. Clones were called with MiXCR by TCRdb after fastp trimmed the public reads at Q25, and only in-frame beta chains were retained. Each record represents a unique CDR3 protein, reported with the most common genes and DNA among its rows. The sample includes 150,000 to 180,000 distinct CDR3 sequences, with approximately 94% observed a single time. The ten largest clones capture over 0.2% of the sample. Sequenced input: CD8+ T cells from PBMCs. These receptors originate from a human donor with multiple sclerosis.

This sequence joins TRBV4-3 and TRBJ2-3; D is possibly TRBD1 (6 bases). Looked up from germline, CDR1 is LGHNA and CDR2 is YSLEER. The CDR3 spans 13 residues. The ends were cut back, 1 base at V and 6 bases at J, with 8 bases in the middle. CDR3 DNA sequence: TGCGCCAGCAGCCAAGGAAGGGGGGATACGCAGTATTTT. It specifies CASSQGRGDTQYF.

This clonotype showed up just once. V is TRBV3-1 and J is TRBJ2-1; possibly TRBD2 for D (5 bases). V was cut by 1 base and J by 9 bases, with 10 bases left in between. The CDR3 length is 13 residues. Germline lookup yields CDR1 LGHDT and CDR2 YNNKEL (reference sequence). The CDR3 DNA sequence: TGTGCCAGCAGCCAAGGGTACAGCGGTGAGCAGTTCTTC. Amino acid sequence: CASSQGYSGEQFF.

The V and J genes are TRBV29-1 and TRBJ2-3, with 8 bases fitting TRBD2. Germline CDR1 and CDR2: SQVTM and ANQGSEA. This CDR3 contains 16 residues. The V segment lost 3 bases and the J segment 1 base; nucleotides outside the gene matches: 9. Written as DNA, the CDR3 is TGCAGCGTTGACGATCTAGCGGGCCTCGGCACAGATACGCAGTATTTT. Its protein is CSVDDLAGLGTDTQYF.